This TCR beta chain came from a study of T cell responses to AZD1222 COVID-19 vaccine. Regarding the study as a whole: Vaccination with two AZD1222 doses was followed by a rise in Spike-specific TCR breadth and depth. There were vaccine-associated CD4 TCRs across spike, dominant at 160-218 and 743-854.

The assay was immunoSEQ multiplex PCR, and TCRdb's table has in-frame clones only and misses some. The sample comprises roughly 43,000 clones, 80% of which are singletons, and 20% to 25% rests with the top ten. As regards this clone: The antigen remains unidentified.

This TCR came from an adult who received the MenACWY meningococcal vaccine as a control. Sequenced here: peripheral blood, sampled 28 days after the second dose of the MenACWY control vaccine.

The CDR3 sequence: CASSYSTRGAHKNTDTQYF. The CDR3 bases are TGTGCCAGCAGTTACTCGACTCGAGGTGCACACAAGAACACAGATACGCAGTATTTT. The genes are TRBV6-2 or TRBV6-3 and TRBJ2-3; no clear D. The CDR3 is 19 residues long. Trimming left V 0 bases short and J 2 bases short, with 21 bases between. The germline gives CDR1 MNHEY, CDR2 SVGEGT.